This is a list of T cell receptor beta chains from one sample in a study of PD-1 blockade in classical Hodgkin lymphoma. This table comes from immunoSEQ multiplex PCR, and its TCRdb copy is limited to in-frame clones, with some not included. Among 40,000 to 65,000 clones listed, over 70% were seen once. The sample here was peripheral blood mononuclear cells (PBMCs), taken at baseline. These receptors came from a human donor with classical Hodgkin lymphoma. Each CDR3 is given with its conserved first and last residue. D genes are given only for firm matches. Only part of the rows carry a size: once, few, many, or a class if the clone is expanded.

clone size	D gene	V gene	J gene	CDR3 DNA	CDR3 protein
.	.	TRBV15	TRBJ1-1	TGTGCCACCAGCAGATATCGGCCTTCGAACACTGAAGCTTTCTTT	CATSRYRPSNTEAFF
.	.	TRBV29-1	TRBJ2-3	TGCAGCGCCCCTTCTCCAGATACGCAGTATTTT	CSAPSPDTQYF
few	.	TRBV7-2	TRBJ1-1	TGTGCCAGCAGCTTACGATTGAACACTGAAGCTTTCTTT	CASSLRLNTEAFF
.	.	TRBV4-3	TRBJ2-1	TGCGCCAGCAGCCAAGTGGCTAGCTCCTACAATGAGCAGTTCTTC	CASSQVASSYNEQFF
.	.	TRBV14	TRBJ1-1	TGTGCCAGCAGCCAAGTAAGGCCCCTCGTCGAAGCTTTCTTT	CASSQVRPLVEAFF
.	.	TRBV11-3	TRBJ2-5	TGTGCCAGCAGCTTAGATCGGGGGACCGTTCGAGAGACCCAGTACTTC	CASSLDRGTVRETQYF
few	.	TRBV19	TRBJ1-2	TGTGCCAGTAGTATAGCGGGGCCCAACCGTAACTATGGCTACACCTTC	CASSIAGPNRNYGYTF
.	.	TRBV4-3	TRBJ2-5	TGCGCCAGCAGCCAAGATTACCAGGGGGGAGAGACCCAGTACTTC	CASSQDYQGGETQYF
.	.	TRBV5-1	TRBJ2-7	TGCGCCAGCAGCTTCAGGGACACAGGGACCGAGCAGTACTTC	CASSFRDTGTEQYF
once	TRBD1	TRBV5-8	TRBJ1-5	TGTGCCAGCAGCTTGGCGGGGGACAGGGTTAGTCAGCCCCAGCATTTT	CASSLAGDRVSQPQHF
.	TRBD1	TRBV19	TRBJ1-2	TGTGCCAGTAGTTTATTACCGGGACAGGGGAACTATGGCTACACCTTC	CASSLLPGQGNYGYTF
few	.	TRBV15	TRBJ2-1	TGTGCCACCAGCAGAGTAGGTGAGCAGTTCTTC	CATSRVGEQFF
.	.	TRBV6-1	TRBJ1-2	TGTGCCAGCAGGCGCGAATGGACCGGACGGGGCTACACCTTC	CASRREWTGRGYTF
.	.	TRBV4-1	TRBJ1-5	TGCGCCAGCAGCCAAGACCCAATCGGGGGCCAGCCCCAGCATTTT	CASSQDPIGGQPQHF
.	.	TRBV30	TRBJ1-1	TGTGCCTGGAAGATGGTTTCGTTGAACACTGAAGCTTTCTTT	CAWKMVSLNTEAFF
.	.	TRBV2	TRBJ2-3	TGTGCCAGCAGTGATGCGGGATGGGGCACAGATACGCAGTATTTT	CASSDAGWGTDTQYF
.	TRBD1	TRBV11-3	TRBJ1-5	TGTGCCAGCAGCCCAGGGGGTAATCAGCCCCAGCATTTT	CASSPGGNQPQHF
.	.	TRBV30	TRBJ1-4	TGTGCCTTTAAAAGAAAGAATGAAAAACTGTTTTTT	CAFKRKNEKLFF
.	.	TRBV7-3	TRBJ1-1	TGTGCCAGCAGCTTGGCACAGTTGAACACTGAAGCTTTCTTT	CASSLAQLNTEAFF
.	TRBD2	TRBV5-4	TRBJ2-3	TGTGCCAGCAGCTTGGGATCGGGAGGGCCAAGGGATACGCAGTATTTT	CASSLGSGGPRDTQYF
few	TRBD2	TRBV19	TRBJ2-1	TGTGCCAGTAGTATAAAAAGCTCCGGGACTAGTTTCATGGAGCAGTTCTTC	CASSIKSSGTSFMEQFF
.	TRBD2	TRBV4-3	TRBJ2-1	TGCGCCAGCAGCCAAGAGCTAGCGGGAGGGCAGTTCTTC	CASSQELAGGQFF
.	.	TRBV7-2	TRBJ2-3	TGTGCCAGCAGCTTAGTAGGCGCGGCGGATACGCAGTATTTT	CASSLVGAADTQYF
.	.	TRBV14	TRBJ2-7	TGTGCCAGCAGCCAATCCTACGAGCAGTACTTC	CASSQSYEQYF
.	.	TRBV29-1	TRBJ2-3	TGCAGCGTGGGGACGCTTCGCTCAGATACGCAGTATTTT	CSVGTLRSDTQYF
.	.	TRBV30	TRBJ1-6	TGTGCCTGGAGTGTTCGGGACGGCTCCTATAATTCACCCCTCCACTTT	CAWSVRDGSYNSPLHF
.	TRBD2	TRBV30	TRBJ2-5	TGTGCCTGGAGTGGGGTAATGGCCGTCGGACTAGCGGGAGGGAGCCAAGAGACCCAGTACTTC	CAWSGVMAVGLAGGSQETQYF
once	TRBD1	TRBV5-6	TRBJ1-2	TGTGCCAGCAGCTCCCGGGACAGAAACTATGGCTACACCTTC	CASSSRDRNYGYTF
.	TRBD1	TRBV6-5	TRBJ2-7	TGTGCCAGCAGGCCCGGACAGGGGGCTGATTACGAGCAGTACTTC	CASRPGQGADYEQYF
.	.	TRBV5-1	TRBJ1-2	TGCGCCAGCAGCTTGGGAGCTACTAACTATGGCTACACCTTC	CASSLGATNYGYTF
.	.	TRBV29-1	TRBJ2-1	TGCAGCGTTGAAGATTACAGGAACAATGAGCAGTTCTTC	CSVEDYRNNEQFF
.	.	TRBV5-6	TRBJ2-1	TGTGCCAGCAGCTATTTAGCGAGGCCCTCCAATGAGCAGTTCTTC	CASSYLARPSNEQFF
.	.	TRBV29-1	TRBJ2-7	TGCAGCGTGGGGACGGACGGGATCTACGAGCAGTACTTC	CSVGTDGIYEQYF
.	.	TRBV11-3	TRBJ1-2	TGTGCCAGCAGCTTAGCGGCAGAGAACTATGGCTACACCTTC	CASSLAAENYGYTF
.	TRBD2	TRBV5-6	TRBJ2-1	TGTGCCAGCAGTAAACTAGCGGACTACTACAATGAGCAGTTCTTC	CASSKLADYYNEQFF
.	TRBD1	TRBV10-3	TRBJ2-5	TGTGCCATCAGTGATGGACAGGGGGACCAAGAGACCCAGTACTTC	CAISDGQGDQETQYF
.	.	TRBV4-1	TRBJ2-1	TGCGCCAGCAGCCAAGACCCTAGCCTCGGCTCCTACAATGAGCAGTTCTTC	CASSQDPSLGSYNEQFF
.	.	TRBV19	TRBJ2-7	TGTGCCAGTGCTGCGTTCGGGGTCTACGAGCAGTACTTC	CASAAFGVYEQYF
.	.	TRBV5-1	TRBJ2-5	TGCGCCAGCAGCCGAACGGGCCTCCAAGAGACCCAGTACTTC	CASSRTGLQETQYF
many	.	TRBV30	TRBJ1-4	TGTGCCTGGAGTGTTATACGGGAAAAACTGTTTTTT	CAWSVIREKLFF
.	.	TRBV9	TRBJ1-5	TGTGCCAGCAGCGTAGAAGGACAGAGAAATCAGCCCCAGCATTTT	CASSVEGQRNQPQHF
.	.	TRBV9	TRBJ1-2	TGTGCCAGCAGCGCTCTGGGGGCCTATGGCTACACCTTC	CASSALGAYGYTF
.	.	TRBV7-2	TRBJ1-2	TGTGCCAGCAGCCCCGGCCAGGGCTCCCCTACGGGCTACACCTTC	CASSPGQGSPTGYTF
once	.	TRBV19	TRBJ2-5	TGTGCCAGTAGTAATTGGGGAGGCCAAGAGACCCAGTACTTC	CASSNWGGQETQYF
.	TRBD2	TRBV5-1	TRBJ2-5	TGCGCCAGCAGCTCCCCCGGGACTAGCGGGAAAGAGACCCAGTACTTC	CASSSPGTSGKETQYF
.	.	TRBV11-2	TRBJ2-7	TGTGCCAGCAGCTTAGAACCGGGTAGCGAGCAGTACTTC	CASSLEPGSEQYF
.	TRBD2	TRBV5-4	TRBJ2-2	TGTGCCAGCAGCCGCCGAGCGGGGCCGAACACCGGGGAGCTGTTTTTT	CASSRRAGPNTGELFF
.	TRBD2	TRBV11-1	TRBJ2-1	TGTGCCAGCAGCTTTCGTCTAGCGGGAGGACTCCACCTTTTCGATGAGCAGTTCTTC	CASSFRLAGGLHLFDEQFF
.	.	TRBV10-3	TRBJ2-1	TGTGCCATCAGTGAGACGGTCGGGGCGGGACTCTCCTACAATGAGCAGTTCTTC	CAISETVGAGLSYNEQFF
.	.	TRBV7-9	TRBJ2-5	TGTGCCAGCAGCTTTTACAGTCAGGAGACCCAGTACTTC	CASSFYSQETQYF
.	TRBD2	TRBV19	TRBJ2-2	TGTGCCAGTAGTATCCAGGCTAGCGGAGCTGCCGGGGAGCTGTTTTTT	CASSIQASGAAGELFF
.	.	TRBV6-1	TRBJ2-1	TGTGCCAGCAAGGTTAGCTCCTACAATGAGCAGTTCTTC	CASKVSSYNEQFF
.	.	TRBV7-9	TRBJ1-1	TGTGCCAGCAGCTTAAGGGAGTCGACTGAAGCTTTCTTT	CASSLRESTEAFF
once	.	TRBV5-4	TRBJ2-3	TGTGCCAGCAGCGAAACCTCTAGCACAGATACGCAGTATTTT	CASSETSSTDTQYF
.	.	TRBV5-1	TRBJ1-1	TGCGCCAGCAGTTCTCGGGGGAACACTGAAGCTTTCTTT	CASSSRGNTEAFF
.	TRBD1	TRBV12-5	TRBJ2-1	TGTGCTAGTGGTTTCGACAGGGTGCTTGAGCAGTTCTTC	CASGFDRVLEQFF